Below are 11 T cell receptor beta chains sequenced from a single sample in a study of T cell responses to AZD1222 COVID-19 vaccine. Measured with immunoSEQ multiplex PCR; TCRdb has only the in-frame clones, and not every one. The sample has approximately 190,000 clones; around 87% are singletons. Sequenced material: peripheral blood, taken on day 0 of MenACWY control vaccination. These receptor sequences come from an adult in good health.

This rearrangement joins TRBV5-6 to TRBJ1-2; 7 bases are shared with TRBD1. From germline, CDR1 is SGHDT and CDR2 YYEEEE. The CDR3 sequence is 15 residues long. V shed 2 bases, J shed 2 bases, and the junction held 6 bases outside the gene matches. CDR3 protein: CASSFGDSRNYGYTF. As DNA, the CDR3 is TGTGCCAGCAGCTTCGGGGACAGCCGAAACTATGGCTACACCTTC.

This rearrangement joins TRBV27 to TRBJ2-7, with D perhaps given as TRBD1 or TRBD2 (6 bases each). Per germline, CDR1 MNHEY and CDR2 SMNVEV (reference sequence). V lost 8 bases and J lost 2, with 13 bases in between. The CDR3 covers 13 residues. CDR3 DNA sequence: TGTGCCAGCGGGGGGCACCGAACCTACGAGCAGTACTTC. It specifies CASGGHRTYEQYF.

J is TRBJ2-1 and V is TRBV6-5; 9 bases match TRBD2. Germline V gives CDR1 MNHEY, CDR2 SVGAGI. The CDR3 has 14 residues. V was clipped by 7 bases and J by 5 bases; unmatched bases: 6. CDR3 bases: TGTGCCAGCATGGTAGCGGGAGTGGACAATGAGCAGTTCTTC. Its translation is CASMVAGVDNEQFF.

The chain recombines TRBV30 with TRBJ2-1; D unresolved. The V gene lost 7 bases and the J gene lost 6 bases, with 7 bases spanning the gap. Germline V CDR1 and CDR2: GTSNPN, SVGIG (reference sequence). This CDR3 has 10 amino acids. The CDR3 nucleotides read TGTGCCTCCGAAGGCAATGAGCAGTTCTTC. Translating it yields CASEGNEQFF.

This chain links TRBV12-3 or TRBV12-4 with TRBJ2-3, with no clear D. The germline V and J ends were trimmed by 6 bases and 0 bases, with 4 bases remaining between them. The CDR3 has 12 residues. CDR3 in amino acids: CASRGSTDTQYF. DNA for the CDR3: TGTGCCAGCAGGGGGAGCACAGATACGCAGTATTTT.

The chain uses TRBV12-3 or TRBV12-4 and TRBJ1-3, with D uncertain. Trimming pared 3 bases from V and 5 bases from J, leaving 5 bases between. The CDR3 totals 12 residues. CDR3 nucleotides: TGTGCCAGCAGTTTTTATCGAAACACCATATATTTT. Amino acid sequence: CASSFYRNTIYF.

This chain connects TRBV30 to TRBJ1-5, with D unclear. The CDR3 spans 13 residues. V was cut by 4 bases and J by 3 bases, with 10 bases left in between. The V gene's germline CDR1 is GTSNPN and CDR2 SVGIG (reference sequence). The chain's CDR3 is CAWTDRLNQPQHF. In DNA form, the CDR3 reads TGTGCCTGGACGGACCGCCTCAATCAGCCCCAGCATTTT.

CDR3 nucleotide sequence: TGCAGCGCTCTAGCGGGGTTTAGCACAGATACGCAGTATTTT. This translates into CSALAGFSTDTQYF. The gene calls are TRBV29-1 and TRBJ2-3; TRBD2 aligns across 9 bases. Per germline, CDR1 SQVTM and CDR2 ANQGSEA. V shed 7 bases and J 0 bases; nucleotides not matched to a gene: 5. The CDR3 consists of 14 residues.

This rearrangement joins TRBV5-1 to TRBJ2-5, with D perhaps matching TRBD1 or TRBD2 (5 bases each). This CDR3 comprises 14 residues. Germline CDR1 SGHRS, CDR2 YFSETQ. The V end lost 4 bases, the J end lost 3 bases, and 13 bases lay between the germline ends. The chain's CDR3 is CASSRGTDKETQYF. The CDR3 bases are TGCGCCAGCAGCCGAGGGACGGATAAAGAGACCCAGTACTTC.

This chain connects TRBV11-2 to TRBJ2-5; TRBD2 agrees at 15 bases. The CDR3 extends over 17 amino acids. From germline, CDR1 is SGHAT and CDR2 FQNNGV. V lost 1 base to trimming and J lost 5 bases; unmatched junction nucleotides: 5. The CDR3 region is CASSLGTSGRAEETQYF. The CDR3 DNA sequence: TGTGCCAGCAGCTTAGGGACTAGCGGGAGGGCCGAGGAGACCCAGTACTTC.

This clone has just a few counts. The chain uses TRBV6-5 and TRBJ2-7; tentatively, D is TRBD1 (8 bases). CDR1 MNHEY and CDR2 SVGAGI come from the germline V gene. The ends were cut back, 9 bases at V and 7 bases at J, with 13 bases in the middle. The CDR3 runs to 11 residues. The CDR3 region has the DNA TGTGCCAGTGGACAGGGAGGGGAGCAGTACTTC. It encodes CASGQGGEQYF.